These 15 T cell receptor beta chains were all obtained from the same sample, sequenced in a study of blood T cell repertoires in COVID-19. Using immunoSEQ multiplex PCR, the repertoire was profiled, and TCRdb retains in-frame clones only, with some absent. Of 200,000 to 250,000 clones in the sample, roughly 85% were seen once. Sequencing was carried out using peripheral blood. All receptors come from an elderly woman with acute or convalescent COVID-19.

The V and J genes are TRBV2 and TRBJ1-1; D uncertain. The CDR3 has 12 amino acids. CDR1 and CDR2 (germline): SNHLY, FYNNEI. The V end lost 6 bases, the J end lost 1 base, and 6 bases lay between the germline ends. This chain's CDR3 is CASRAGNTEAFF. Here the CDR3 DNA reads TGTGCCAGCAGGGCAGGGAACACTGAAGCTTTCTTT.

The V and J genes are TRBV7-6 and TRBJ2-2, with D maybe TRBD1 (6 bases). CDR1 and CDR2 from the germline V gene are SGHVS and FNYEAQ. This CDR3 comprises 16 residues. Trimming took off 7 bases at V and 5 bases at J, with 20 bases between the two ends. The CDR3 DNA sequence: TGTGCCAGCACCCAGGGGTCCGGGCGGTGGACCGGGGAGCTGTTTTTT. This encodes CASTQGSGRWTGELFF.

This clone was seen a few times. The CDR3, as DNA: TGTGCCAGCAGTCCTCCGACAGGGGAAGTTGGCTACACCTTC. Protein sequence: CASSPPTGEVGYTF. This chain links TRBV25-1 with TRBJ1-2; TRBD1 matches 8 bases. V lost 5 bases, J lost 7 bases, and 9 bases stayed unmatched. CDR1 is MGHDK and CDR2 is SYGVNS in the germline V gene. The CDR3 sequence is 14 residues long.

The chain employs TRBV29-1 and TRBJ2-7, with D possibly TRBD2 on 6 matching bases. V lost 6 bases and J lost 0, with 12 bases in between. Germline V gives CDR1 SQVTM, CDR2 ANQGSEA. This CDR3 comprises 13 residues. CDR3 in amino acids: CSVRDFLSYEQYF. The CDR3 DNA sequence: TGCAGCGTCCGGGACTTCCTCTCCTACGAGCAGTACTTC.

The CDR3 loop is CASSRTGGPGGNTIYF. CDR3 DNA sequence: TGTGCCAGTAGTCGGACAGGGGGCCCGGGAGGAAACACCATATATTTT. This chain uses TRBV19 with TRBJ1-3; 11 nucleotides agree with TRBD1. V lost 5 bases, J lost 4 bases, and 7 bases stayed unmatched. The CDR3 loop spans 16 amino acids. Germline CDR1 and CDR2: LNHDA and SQIVND (reference sequence).

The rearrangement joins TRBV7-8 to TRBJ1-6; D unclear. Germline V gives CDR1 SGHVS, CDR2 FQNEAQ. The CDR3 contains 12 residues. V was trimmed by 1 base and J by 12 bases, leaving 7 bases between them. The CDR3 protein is CASSLVGGPLHF. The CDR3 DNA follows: TGTGCCAGCAGCTTAGTGGGAGGACCCCTCCACTTT.

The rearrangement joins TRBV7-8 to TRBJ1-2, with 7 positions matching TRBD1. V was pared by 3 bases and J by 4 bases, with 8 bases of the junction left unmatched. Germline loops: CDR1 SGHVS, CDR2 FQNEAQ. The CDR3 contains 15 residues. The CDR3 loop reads CASSLDSGQPYGYTF. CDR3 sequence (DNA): TGTGCCAGCAGCTTGGATTCGGGACAGCCCTATGGCTACACCTTC.

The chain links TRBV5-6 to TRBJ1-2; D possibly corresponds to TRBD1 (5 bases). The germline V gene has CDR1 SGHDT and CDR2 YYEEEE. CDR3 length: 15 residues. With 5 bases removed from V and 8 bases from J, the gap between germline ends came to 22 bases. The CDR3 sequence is CASSTIGGGTRGYTF. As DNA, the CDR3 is TGTGCCAGCAGTACAATAGGCGGAGGGACGCGGGGCTACACCTTC. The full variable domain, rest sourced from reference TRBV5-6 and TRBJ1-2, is DAGVTQSPTHLIKTRGQQVTLRCSPKSGHDTVSWYQQALGQGPQFIFQYYEEEERQRGNFPDRFSGHQFPNYSSELNVNALLLGDSALYLCASSTIGGGTRGYTFGSGTRLTVV.

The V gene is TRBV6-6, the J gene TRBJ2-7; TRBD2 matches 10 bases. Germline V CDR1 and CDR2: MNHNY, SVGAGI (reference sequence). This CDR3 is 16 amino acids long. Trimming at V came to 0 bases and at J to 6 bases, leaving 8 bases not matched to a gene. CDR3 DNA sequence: TGTGCCAGCAGTTACTCCCTAGCGGGGGCCGGGTTCGAGCAGTACTTC. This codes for CASSYSLAGAGFEQYF.

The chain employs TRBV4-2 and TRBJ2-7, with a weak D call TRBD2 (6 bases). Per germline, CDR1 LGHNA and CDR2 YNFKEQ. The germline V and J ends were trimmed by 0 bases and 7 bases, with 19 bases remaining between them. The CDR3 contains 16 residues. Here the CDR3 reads CASSQDNGGEAREQYF. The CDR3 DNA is TGTGCCAGCAGCCAAGATAACGGGGGTGAGGCGAGGGAGCAGTACTTC.

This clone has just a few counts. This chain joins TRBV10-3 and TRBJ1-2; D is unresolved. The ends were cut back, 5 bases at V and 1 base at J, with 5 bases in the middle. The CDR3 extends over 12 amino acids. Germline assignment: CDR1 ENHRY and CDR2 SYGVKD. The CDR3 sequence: CAISQDNYGYTF. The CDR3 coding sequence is TGTGCCATCAGTCAGGATAACTATGGCTACACCTTC.

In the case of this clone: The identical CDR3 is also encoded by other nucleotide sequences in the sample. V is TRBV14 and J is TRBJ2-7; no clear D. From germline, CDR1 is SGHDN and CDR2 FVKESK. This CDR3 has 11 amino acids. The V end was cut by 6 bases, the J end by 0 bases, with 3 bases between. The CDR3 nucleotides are TGTGCCAGCAGTTACTCCTACGAGCAGTACTTC. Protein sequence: CASSYSYEQYF.

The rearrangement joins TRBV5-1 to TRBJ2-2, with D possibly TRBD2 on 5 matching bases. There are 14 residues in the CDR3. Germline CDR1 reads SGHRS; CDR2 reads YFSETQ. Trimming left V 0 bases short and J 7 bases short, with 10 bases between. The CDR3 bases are TGCGCCAGCAGCTTGGCCGGAGGAAACGGGGAGCTGTTTTTT. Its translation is CASSLAGGNGELFF.

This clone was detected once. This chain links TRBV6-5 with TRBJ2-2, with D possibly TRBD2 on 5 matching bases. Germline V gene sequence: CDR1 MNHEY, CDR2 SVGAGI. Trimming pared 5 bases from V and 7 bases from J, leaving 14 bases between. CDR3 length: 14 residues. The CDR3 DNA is TGTGCCAGCAGTCCGGGGAATTTAGGCGGGGAGCTGTTTTTT. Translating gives CASSPGNLGGELFF.

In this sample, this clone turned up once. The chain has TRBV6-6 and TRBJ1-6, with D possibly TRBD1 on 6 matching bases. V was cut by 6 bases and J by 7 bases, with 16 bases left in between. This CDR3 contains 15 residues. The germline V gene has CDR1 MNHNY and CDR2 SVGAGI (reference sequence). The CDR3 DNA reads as TGTGCCAGCAGCTTACAGGGCTCCGGGAATTCACCCCTCCACTTT. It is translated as CASSLQGSGNSPLHF.